The count of the clone carrying this TCR beta chain is one. Time point noted: neoterminal ileum biopsy at postoperative endoscopy, about 6 months after surgery. Included were adult ileal or ileocolonic Crohn's patients indicated for ileocolonic resection. The data belong to a study of T cell repertoires in ileal Crohn's disease. The CDR3 is made up of 15 amino acids. Trimming took off 5 bases at V and 4 bases at J, with 18 bases between the two ends. Germline CDR1 is MRHNA and CDR2 is SNTAGT. Clones were read by immunoSEQ multiplex PCR, and TCRdb kept only the in-frame ones, dropping some. The table shows fewer than 12,000 clones, with approximately 78% occurring only once.

V is TRBV6-4 and J is TRBJ2-7, with D possibly being TRBD2 (6 bases). This clonotype originated in an adult with Crohn's disease. The specimen was ileal tissue. The CDR3 DNA reads TGTGCCAGCAGTTACGCGCTAGCGAATATTTACGAGCAGTACTTC. Amino acids: CASSYALANIYEQYF.